This T cell receptor beta chain was sequenced during a study of shared T cell receptors in the human thymus. There are 14 residues in the CDR3. The germline V gene encodes CDR1 MNHNS and CDR2 SASEGT. V trimming: 6 bases; J trimming: 5 bases; junction bases outside the gene matches: 6. Profiled with immunoSEQ multiplex PCR; TCRdb holds only in-frame clones, not every one. The table has some 760,000 clones, 70% to 90% seen once. Another study also made use of these data, one on human thymus T cells.

The TCR comes from a girl under three years old with a congenital heart defect. The sample consisted of thymocytes. V is TRBV6-1 and J is TRBJ1-4; 7 bases match TRBD1. The chain's CDR3 is CASRGQEFNEKLFF. DNA of the CDR3: TGTGCCAGCAGAGGACAGGAGTTCAATGAAAAACTGTTTTTT.